The clone carrying this TCR beta chain was seen a few times. Method: immunoSEQ multiplex PCR; TCRdb's copy keeps in-frame clones and lacks some. Of approximately 60,000 clones listed, roughly 80% were seen once; the top ten hold roughly 5.2%. This sample stems from a study of OX40 agonist ivuxolimab in advanced cancers. Germline CDR1 MNHNS, CDR2 SASEGT. CDR3 length equals 15 residues. Trimming cost V 2 bases and J 0 bases; bases outside gene matches: 3. The material was CD4+ or CD8+ T cells sorted from blood, obtained in a trial of the OX40 agonist ivuxolimab. The chain links TRBV6-1 to TRBJ1-2; the match to TRBD1 covers 7 bases. This receptor was identified in an adult with an advanced solid tumor such as melanoma, head and neck, liver or kidney cancer. CDR3 loop: CASSEWTGSNYGYTF. CDR3 nucleotides: TGTGCCAGCAGTGAATGGACAGGATCTAACTATGGCTACACCTTC.